The clone carrying this T cell receptor (beta chain) was seen ten or more times. The data derive from a study of T cell repertoires in cytomegalovirus infection. TCRdb analysed the reads with MiXCR anew, one entry per CDR3 protein. In the table there are about 490,000 distinct CDR3 sequences, 15% to 20% of which are singletons. From germline, CDR1 is SGHVS and CDR2 FNYEAQ. CDR3 length equals 16 residues. Trimming removed 3 bases from V and 6 bases from J; junction bases left unmatched: 9. The V and J genes are TRBV7-6 and TRBJ2-3, with TRBD2 identical over 10 bases. The sample was CD8+ T cells from PBMCs. The source of this sequence is a human donor in good health (CMV status not recorded). Some clones in this sample may be carry-over from other donors' samples. The CDR3 bases are TGTGCCAGCAGCTTGGGGCTAGCGGGGGCTGGCGATACGCAGTATTTT. This gives the protein CASSLGLAGAGDTQYF.